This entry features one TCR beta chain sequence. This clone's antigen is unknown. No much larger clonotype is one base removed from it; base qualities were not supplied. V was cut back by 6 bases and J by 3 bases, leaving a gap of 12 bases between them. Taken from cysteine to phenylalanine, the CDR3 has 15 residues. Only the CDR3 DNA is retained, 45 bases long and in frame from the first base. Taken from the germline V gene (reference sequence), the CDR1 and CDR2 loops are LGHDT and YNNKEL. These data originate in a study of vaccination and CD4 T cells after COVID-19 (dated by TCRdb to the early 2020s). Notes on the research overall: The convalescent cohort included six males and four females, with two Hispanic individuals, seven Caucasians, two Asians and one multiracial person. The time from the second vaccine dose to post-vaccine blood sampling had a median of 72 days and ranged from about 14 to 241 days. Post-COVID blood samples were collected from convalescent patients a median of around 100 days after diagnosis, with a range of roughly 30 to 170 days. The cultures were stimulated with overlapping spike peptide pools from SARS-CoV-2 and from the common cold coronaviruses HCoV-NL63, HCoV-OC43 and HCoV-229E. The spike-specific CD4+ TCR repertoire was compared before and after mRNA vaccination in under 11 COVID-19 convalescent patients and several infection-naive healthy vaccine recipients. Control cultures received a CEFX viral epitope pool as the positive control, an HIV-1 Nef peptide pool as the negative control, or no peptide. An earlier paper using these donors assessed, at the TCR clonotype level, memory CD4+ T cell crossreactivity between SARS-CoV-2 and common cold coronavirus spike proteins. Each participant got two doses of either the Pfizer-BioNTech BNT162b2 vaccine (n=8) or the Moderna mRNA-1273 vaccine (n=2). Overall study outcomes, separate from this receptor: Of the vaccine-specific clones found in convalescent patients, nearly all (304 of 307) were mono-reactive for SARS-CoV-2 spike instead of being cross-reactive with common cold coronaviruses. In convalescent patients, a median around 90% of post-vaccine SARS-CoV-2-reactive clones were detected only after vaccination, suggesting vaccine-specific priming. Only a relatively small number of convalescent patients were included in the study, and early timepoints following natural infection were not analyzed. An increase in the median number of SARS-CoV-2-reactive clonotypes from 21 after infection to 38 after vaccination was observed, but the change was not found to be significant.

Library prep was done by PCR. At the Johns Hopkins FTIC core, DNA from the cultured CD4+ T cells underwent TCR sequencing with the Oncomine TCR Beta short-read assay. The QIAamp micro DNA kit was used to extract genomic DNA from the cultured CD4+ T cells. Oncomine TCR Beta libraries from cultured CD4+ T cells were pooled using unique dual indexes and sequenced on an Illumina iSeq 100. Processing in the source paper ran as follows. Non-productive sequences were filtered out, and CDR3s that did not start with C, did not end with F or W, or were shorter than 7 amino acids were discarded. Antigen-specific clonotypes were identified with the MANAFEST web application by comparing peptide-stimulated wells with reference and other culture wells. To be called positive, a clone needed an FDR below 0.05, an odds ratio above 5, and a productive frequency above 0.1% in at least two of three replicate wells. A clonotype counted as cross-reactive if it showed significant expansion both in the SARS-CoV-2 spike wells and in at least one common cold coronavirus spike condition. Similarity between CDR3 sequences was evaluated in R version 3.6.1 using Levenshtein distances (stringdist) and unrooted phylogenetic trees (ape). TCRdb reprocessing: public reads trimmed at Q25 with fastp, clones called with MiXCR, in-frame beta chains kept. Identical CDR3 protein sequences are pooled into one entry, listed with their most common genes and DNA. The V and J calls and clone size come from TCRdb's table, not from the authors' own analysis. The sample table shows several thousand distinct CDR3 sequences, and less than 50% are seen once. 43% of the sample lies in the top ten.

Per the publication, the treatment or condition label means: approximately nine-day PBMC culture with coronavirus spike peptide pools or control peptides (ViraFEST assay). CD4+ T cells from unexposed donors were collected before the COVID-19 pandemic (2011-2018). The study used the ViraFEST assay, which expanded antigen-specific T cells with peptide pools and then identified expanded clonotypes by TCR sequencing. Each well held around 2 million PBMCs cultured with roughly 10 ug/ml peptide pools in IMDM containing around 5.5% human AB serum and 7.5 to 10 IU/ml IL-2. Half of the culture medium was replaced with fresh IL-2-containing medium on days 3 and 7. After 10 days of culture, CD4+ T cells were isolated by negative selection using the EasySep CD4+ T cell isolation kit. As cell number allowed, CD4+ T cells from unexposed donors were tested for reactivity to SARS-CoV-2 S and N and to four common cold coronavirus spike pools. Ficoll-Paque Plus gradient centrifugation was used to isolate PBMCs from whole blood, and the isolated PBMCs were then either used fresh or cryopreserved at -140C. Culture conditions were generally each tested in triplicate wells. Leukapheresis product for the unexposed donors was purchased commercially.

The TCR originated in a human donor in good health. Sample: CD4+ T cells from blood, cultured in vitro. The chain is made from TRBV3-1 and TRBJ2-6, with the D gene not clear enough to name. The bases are TGTGCCAGCAGTAACGGTGGTGGTGGGGCCAACGTCCTGACTTTC. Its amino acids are CASSNGGGGANVLTF.